This T cell receptor beta chain derives from a study of blood T cells in healthy people across ages. The second PCR ran 7 to 11 cycles with a sample-barcoded 5' primer and J-beta primers. TCRdb ran MiXCR on the 5' RACE reads and lists one entry per CDR3 protein. The sample lists 630,000 or so distinct CDR3 sequences; about 30% were seen once. Of note for this clonotype: One end of the junction is discordant with germline, which a read error may explain.

Germline CDR1 reads ENHRY; CDR2 reads SYGVKD. This CDR3 has 15 residues. The sequence came from a woman of 80 years or more in good health. The sequencing sample was made of blood. The chain couples TRBV10-3 to TRBJ2-3; D is possibly TRBD1 (5 bases). The CDR3 reads CTIGMTDDSTDTQYF. The CDR3 DNA follows: TGTACCATCGGCATGACAGATGATAGCACAGATACGCAGTATTTT.